The source of this T cell receptor (beta chain) is a study of T cells after yellow fever vaccination. Study observations and caveats: Most clones from primary vaccination resurfaced after the booster (around 95% CD4, 88% CD8).

Of note for this clonotype: The antigen is unknown.

One entry per CDR3 protein results from TCRdb running MiXCR on the 5' RACE reads. Here the sample spans some 340,000 distinct CDR3 sequences, roughly 10% being singletons. This clonotype originated in a man aged 18-30 years who received the YFV17D yellow fever vaccine. Sequenced here: CD4+ T cells sorted from PBMCs, sampled 45 days after the yellow fever booster vaccination.

Written as DNA, the CDR3 is TGCAGTGCTCATCCGGACGGACATCTCTACGAGCAGTACTTC. Translated, it gives CSAHPDGHLYEQYF. The chain couples TRBV20-1 to TRBJ2-7; D may be TRBD1 (5 bases). With 5 bases removed from V and 3 bases from J, the gap between germline ends came to 17 bases. Germline CDR1 DFQATT, CDR2 SNEGSKA (reference sequence). This CDR3 is built from 14 residues.